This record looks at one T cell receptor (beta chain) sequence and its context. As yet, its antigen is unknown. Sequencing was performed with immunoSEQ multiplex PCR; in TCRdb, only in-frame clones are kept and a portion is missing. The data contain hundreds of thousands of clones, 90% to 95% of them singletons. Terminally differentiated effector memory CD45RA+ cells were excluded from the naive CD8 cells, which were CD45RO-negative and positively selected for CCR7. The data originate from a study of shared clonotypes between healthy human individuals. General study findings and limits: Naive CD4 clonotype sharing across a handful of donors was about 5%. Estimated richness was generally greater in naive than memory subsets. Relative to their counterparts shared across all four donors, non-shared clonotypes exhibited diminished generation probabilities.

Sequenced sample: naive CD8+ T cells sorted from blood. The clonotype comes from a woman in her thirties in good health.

CDR3 in DNA: TGTGCCAGCAGACTTAACACTGAAGCTTTCTTT. Protein sequence: CASRLNTEAFF. The chain joins TRBV7-9 to TRBJ1-1; D gene ambiguous. The V gene lost 6 bases and the J gene lost 2 bases, with 4 bases spanning the gap. CDR1 is SEHNR and CDR2 is FQNEAQ in the germline V gene (reference sequence). The CDR3 contains 11 residues. The variable domain in full, completed from reference TRBV7-9 and TRBJ1-1, reads DTGVSQNPRHKITKRGQNVTFRCDPISEHNRLYWYRQTLGQGPEFLTYFQNEAQLEKSRLLSDRFSAERPKGSFSTLEIQRTEQGDSAMYLCASRLNTEAFFGQGTRLTVV.